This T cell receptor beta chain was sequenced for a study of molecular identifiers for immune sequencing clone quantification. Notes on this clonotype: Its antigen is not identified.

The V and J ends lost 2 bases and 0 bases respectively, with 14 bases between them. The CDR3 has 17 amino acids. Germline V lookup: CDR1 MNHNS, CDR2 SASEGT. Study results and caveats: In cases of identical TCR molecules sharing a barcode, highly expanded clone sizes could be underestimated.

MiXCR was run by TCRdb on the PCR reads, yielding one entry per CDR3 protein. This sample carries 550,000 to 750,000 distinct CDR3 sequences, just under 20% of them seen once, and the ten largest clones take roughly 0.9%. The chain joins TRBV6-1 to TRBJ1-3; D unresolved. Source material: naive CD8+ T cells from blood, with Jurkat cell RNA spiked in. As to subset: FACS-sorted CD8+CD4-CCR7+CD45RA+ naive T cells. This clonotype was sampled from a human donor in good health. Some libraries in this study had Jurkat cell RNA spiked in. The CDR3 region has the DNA TGTGCCAGCAGTGAAATGTCGGAGCTCTACTCTGGAAACACCATATATTTT. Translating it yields CASSEMSELYSGNTIYF.